This T cell receptor (beta chain) emerged from a study of CD8+ T cells in alopecia areata. For the study at large: The duration of tofacitinib was 6 to 18 months, with 6 months off drug afterward. Findings and caveats of the study: Mouse data revealed clearer TCR sharing than patient data did, a gap possibly tied to HLA. Lesional scalp, notably in alopecia totalis/universalis, had clonality above that of normal scalp.

cDNA reverse transcribed from extracted RNA served as the sequencing template. Produced via immunoSEQ multiplex PCR; TCRdb's table is partial and in-frame only. Of roughly 120,000 clones listed, roughly two fifths were seen once; the top ten hold over 3%. About this clone: What it binds is not known.

Lesional scalp tissue (obtained by punch biopsy) and peripheral blood were collected from alopecia areata patients. V shed 8 bases and J 2 bases; nucleotides not matched to a gene: 8. Germline-derived CDR1 and CDR2 are SQVTM and ANQGSEA. CDR3 size: 13 residues. The TCR sequence derives from a human donor with alopecia areata. V is TRBV29-1 and J is TRBJ2-5, with TRBD2 identical over 7 bases. Sequences were obtained from CD4+ T cells sorted from blood. The CDR3 sequence is CSIGLGAQETQYF. CDR3 in DNA: TGCAGCATCGGACTAGGCGCTCAAGAGACCCAGTACTTC.